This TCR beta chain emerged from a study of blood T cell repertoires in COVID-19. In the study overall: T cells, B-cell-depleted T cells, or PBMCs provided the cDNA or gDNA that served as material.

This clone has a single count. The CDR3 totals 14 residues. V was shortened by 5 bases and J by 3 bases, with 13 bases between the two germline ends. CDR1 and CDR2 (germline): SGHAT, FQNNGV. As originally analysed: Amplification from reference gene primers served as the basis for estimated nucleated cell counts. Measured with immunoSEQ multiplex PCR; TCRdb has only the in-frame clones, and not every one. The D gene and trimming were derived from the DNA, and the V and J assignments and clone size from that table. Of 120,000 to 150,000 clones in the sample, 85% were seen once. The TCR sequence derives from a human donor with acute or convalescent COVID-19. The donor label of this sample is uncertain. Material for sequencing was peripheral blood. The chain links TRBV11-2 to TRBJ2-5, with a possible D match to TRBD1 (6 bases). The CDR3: CASSPQGFEETQYF. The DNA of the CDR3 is TGTGCCAGCAGCCCACAGGGTTTTGAAGAGACCCAGTACTTC.